This T cell receptor (beta chain) derives from a study of T-cell memory formation after mild COVID-19. Per germline, CDR1 DFQATT and CDR2 SNEGSKA (reference sequence). The CDR3 covers 13 residues. With 2 bases removed from V and 7 bases from J, the gap between germline ends came to 14 bases. Concerning this clonotype itself: Its cognate antigen is unknown.

General study results and limits: Nothing confirmed that second-wave clones peaking on day 37 were specific for SARS-CoV-2. The study found contracting CD4+ clones mainly in CM and EM and contracting CD8+ clones in EMRA. CD4/CD8 balance characterized clones contracting day 15 to 85, and CD4+ skew characterized later expanders.

It was 5'RACE with constant-segment primers that produced the TCR alpha and TCR beta cDNA libraries, which carried sample barcodes and UMIs. TCRdb processed the 5' RACE reads anew with MiXCR; each CDR3 protein has one entry. Among 400,000 to 500,000 distinct CDR3 sequences listed, roughly 26% were seen once. This sequence originates from an adult woman who had mild COVID-19 (a few samples of this study predate the infection). Cell type and time point are not known. The chain combines TRBV20-1 with TRBJ1-1; D uncertain. The specimen was PBMCs or a T cell subset sorted from them (not recorded which). The CDR3: CSARNMSGDEAFF. CDR3 sequence (DNA): TGCAGTGCTAGAAATATGTCGGGAGATGAAGCTTTCTTT.